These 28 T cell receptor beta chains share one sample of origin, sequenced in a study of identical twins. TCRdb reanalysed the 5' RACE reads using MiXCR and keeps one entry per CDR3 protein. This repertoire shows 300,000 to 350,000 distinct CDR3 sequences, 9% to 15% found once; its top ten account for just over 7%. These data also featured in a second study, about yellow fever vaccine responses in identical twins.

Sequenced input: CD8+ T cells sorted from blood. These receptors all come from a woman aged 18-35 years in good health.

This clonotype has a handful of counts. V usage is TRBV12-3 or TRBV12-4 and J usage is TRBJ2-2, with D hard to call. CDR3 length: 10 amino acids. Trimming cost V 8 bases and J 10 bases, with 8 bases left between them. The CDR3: CASGGAELFF. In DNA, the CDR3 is TGTGCCAGCGGCGGTGCGGAGCTGTTTTTT.

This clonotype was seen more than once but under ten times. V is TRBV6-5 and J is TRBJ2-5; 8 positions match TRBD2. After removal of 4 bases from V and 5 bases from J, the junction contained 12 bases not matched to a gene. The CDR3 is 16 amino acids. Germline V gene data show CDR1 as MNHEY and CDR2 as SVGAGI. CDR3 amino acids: CASSWGGAGAGETQYF. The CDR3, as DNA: TGTGCCAGCAGTTGGGGCGGAGCGGGGGCCGGGGAGACCCAGTACTTC.

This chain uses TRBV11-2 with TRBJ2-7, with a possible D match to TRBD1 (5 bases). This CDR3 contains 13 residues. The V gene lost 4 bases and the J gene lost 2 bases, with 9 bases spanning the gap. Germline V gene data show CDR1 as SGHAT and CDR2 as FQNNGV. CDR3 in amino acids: CASSSGHTYEQYF. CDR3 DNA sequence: TGTGCCAGCAGCTCAGGACACACCTACGAGCAGTACTTC.

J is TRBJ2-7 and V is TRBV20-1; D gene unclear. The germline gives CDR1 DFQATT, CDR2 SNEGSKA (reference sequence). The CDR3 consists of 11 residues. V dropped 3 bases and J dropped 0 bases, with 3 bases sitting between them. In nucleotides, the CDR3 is TGCAGTGCTAGGGCCTCCTACGAGCAGTACGTC. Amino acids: CSARASYEQYV.

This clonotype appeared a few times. CDR3 sequence reads: CSVEDRYEQYF. The CDR3 DNA sequence: TGCAGCGTTGAAGACCGATACGAGCAGTACTTC. The chain joins TRBV29-1 to TRBJ2-7; D gene uncertain. V lost 0 bases and J lost 4, with 4 bases in between. CDR1 SQVTM and CDR2 ANQGSEA come from the germline V gene. CDR3 size: 11 residues.

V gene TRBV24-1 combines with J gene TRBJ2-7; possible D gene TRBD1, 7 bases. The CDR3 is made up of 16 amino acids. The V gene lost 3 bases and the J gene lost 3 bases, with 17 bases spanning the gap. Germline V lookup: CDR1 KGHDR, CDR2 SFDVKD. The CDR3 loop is CATSDTTTGTYYEQYF. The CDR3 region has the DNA TGTGCCACCAGTGATACTACGACAGGGACTTACTACGAGCAGTACTTC.

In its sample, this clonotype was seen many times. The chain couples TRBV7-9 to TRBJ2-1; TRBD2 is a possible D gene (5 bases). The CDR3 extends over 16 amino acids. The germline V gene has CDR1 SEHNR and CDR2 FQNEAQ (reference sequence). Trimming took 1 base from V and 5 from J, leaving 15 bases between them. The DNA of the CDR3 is TGTGCCAGCAGCTTAGGATGGGAGTCCCCCCACAATGAGCAGTTCTTC. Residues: CASSLGWESPHNEQFF.

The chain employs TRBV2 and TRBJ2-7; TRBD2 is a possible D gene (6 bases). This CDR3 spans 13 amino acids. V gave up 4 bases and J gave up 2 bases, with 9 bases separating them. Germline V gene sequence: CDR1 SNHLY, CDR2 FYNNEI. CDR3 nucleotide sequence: TGTGCCAGCAGTGTGGGACTCACCTACGAGCAGTACTTC. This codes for CASSVGLTYEQYF.

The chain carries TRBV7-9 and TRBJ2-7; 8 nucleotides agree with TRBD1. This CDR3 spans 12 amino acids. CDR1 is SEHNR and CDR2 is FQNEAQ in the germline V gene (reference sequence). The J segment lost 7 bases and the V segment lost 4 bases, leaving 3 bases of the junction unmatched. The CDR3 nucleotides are TGTGCCAGCAGCTCCAGGGGGCGGGAGCAGTACTTC. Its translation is CASSSRGREQYF.

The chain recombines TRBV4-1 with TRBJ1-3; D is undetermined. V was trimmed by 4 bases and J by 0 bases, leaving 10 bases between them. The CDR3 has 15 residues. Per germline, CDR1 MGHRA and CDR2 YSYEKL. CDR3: CASSPSQSSGNTIYF. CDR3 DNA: TGCGCCAGCAGCCCCAGTCAGAGCTCTGGAAACACCATATATTTT.

The CDR3 region is CASSKAPPKNIQYF. CDR3 nucleotides: TGTGCCAGCAGTAAGGCACCTCCCAAAAACATTCAGTACTTC. The chain combines TRBV28 with TRBJ2-4; D is unresolved. CDR1 is MDHEN, CDR2 SYDVKM, per germline. Trimming shortened V by 5 bases and J by 2 bases, and 10 bases separated the two germline ends. There are 14 residues in the CDR3.

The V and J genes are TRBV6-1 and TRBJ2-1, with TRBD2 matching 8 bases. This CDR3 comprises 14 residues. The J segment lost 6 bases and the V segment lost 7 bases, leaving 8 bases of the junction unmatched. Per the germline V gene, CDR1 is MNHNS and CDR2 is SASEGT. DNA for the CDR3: TGTGCCAGCACCTTTAGCGGGACTGGCAATGAGCAGTTCTTC. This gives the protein CASTFSGTGNEQFF.

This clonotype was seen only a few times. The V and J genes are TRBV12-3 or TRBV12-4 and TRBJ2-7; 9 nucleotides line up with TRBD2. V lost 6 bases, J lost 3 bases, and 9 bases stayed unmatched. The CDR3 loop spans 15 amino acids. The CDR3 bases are TGTGCCAGCAGCTTGGGGCTAGCGGGGTACTACGAGCAGTACTTC. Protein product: CASSLGLAGYYEQYF.

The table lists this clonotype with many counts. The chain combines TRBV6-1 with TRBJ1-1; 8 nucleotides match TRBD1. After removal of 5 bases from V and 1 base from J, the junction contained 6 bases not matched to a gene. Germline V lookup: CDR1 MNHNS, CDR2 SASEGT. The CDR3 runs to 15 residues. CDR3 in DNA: TGTGCCAGCAGTCCGTTACAGGGGGAGAACACTGAAGCTTTCTTT. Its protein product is CASSPLQGENTEAFF.

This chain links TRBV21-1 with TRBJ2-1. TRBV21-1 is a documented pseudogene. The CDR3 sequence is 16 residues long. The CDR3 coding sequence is TGTGCCAGCAGCAAAATGAGGGGACGCTCCTACAATGAGCAGTTCTTC. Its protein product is CASSKMRGRSYNEQFF.

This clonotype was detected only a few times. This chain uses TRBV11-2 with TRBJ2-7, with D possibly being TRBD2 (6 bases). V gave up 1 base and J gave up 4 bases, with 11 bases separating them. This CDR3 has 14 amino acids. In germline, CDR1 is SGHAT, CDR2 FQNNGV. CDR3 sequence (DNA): TGTGCCAGCAGCTTAGCGGGAGCAGAGTACGAGCAGTACTTC. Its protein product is CASSLAGAEYEQYF.

Written as DNA, the CDR3 is TGTGCCACCAGGGACAGGGTAAGGGAGACCCAGTACTTC. The encoded protein is CATRDRVRETQYF. J is TRBJ2-5 and V is TRBV24-1, with TRBD1 matching 8 bases. Germline lookup yields CDR1 KGHDR and CDR2 SFDVKD. V gave up 7 bases and J gave up 5 bases; unmatched junction bases: 5. CDR3 length: 13 residues.

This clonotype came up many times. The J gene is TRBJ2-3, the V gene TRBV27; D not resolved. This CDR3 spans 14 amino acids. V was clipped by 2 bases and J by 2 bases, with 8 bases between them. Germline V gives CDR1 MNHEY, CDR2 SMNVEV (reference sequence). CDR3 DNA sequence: TGTGCCAGCAGTTTAGGCCCCTTCACAGATACGCAGTATTTT. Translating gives CASSLGPFTDTQYF.

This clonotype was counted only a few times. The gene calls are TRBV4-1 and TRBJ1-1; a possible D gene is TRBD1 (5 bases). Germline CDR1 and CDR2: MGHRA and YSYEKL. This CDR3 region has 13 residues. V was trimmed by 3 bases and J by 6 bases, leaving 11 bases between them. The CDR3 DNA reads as TGCGCCAGCAGCCAGGGGACCTGGGCTGAAGCTTTCTTT. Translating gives CASSQGTWAEAFF.

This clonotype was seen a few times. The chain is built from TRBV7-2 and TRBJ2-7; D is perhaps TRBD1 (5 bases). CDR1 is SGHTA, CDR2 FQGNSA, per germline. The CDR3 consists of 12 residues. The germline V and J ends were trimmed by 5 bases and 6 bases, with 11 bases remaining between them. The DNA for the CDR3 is TGTGCCAGCAGCCTAGGGGTCTCCGAGCAGTACTTC. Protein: CASSLGVSEQYF. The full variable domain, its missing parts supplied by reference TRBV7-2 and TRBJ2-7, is GAGVSQSPSNKVTEKGKDVELRCDPISGHTALYWYRQSLGQGLEFLIYFQGNSAPDKSGLPSDRFSAERTGGSVSTLTIQRTQQEDSAVYLCASSLGVSEQYFGPGTRLTVT.

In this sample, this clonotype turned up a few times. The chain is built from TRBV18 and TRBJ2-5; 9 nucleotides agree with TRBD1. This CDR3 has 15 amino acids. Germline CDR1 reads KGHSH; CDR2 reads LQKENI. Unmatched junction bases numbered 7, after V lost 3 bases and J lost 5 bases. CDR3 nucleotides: TGTGCCAGCTCACCTCGGGACAGGGTCGGGGAGACCCAGTACTTC. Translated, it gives CASSPRDRVGETQYF.

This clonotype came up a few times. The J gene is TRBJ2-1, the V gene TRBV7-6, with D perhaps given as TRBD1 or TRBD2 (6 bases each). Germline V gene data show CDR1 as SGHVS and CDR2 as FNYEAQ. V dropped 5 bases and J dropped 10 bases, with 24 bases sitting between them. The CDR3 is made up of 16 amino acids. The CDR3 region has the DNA TGTGCCAGCAGCCTGGTAGGGGGGCGCGTGATAGGAGAGCAGTTCTTC. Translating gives CASSLVGGRVIGEQFF.

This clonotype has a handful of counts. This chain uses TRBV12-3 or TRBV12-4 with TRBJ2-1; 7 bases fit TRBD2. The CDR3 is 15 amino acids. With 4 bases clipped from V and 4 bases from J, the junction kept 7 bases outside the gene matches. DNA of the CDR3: TGTGCCAGCAGTTCCAGCGGGATCCCGTACAATGAGCAGTTCTTC. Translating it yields CASSSSGIPYNEQFF.

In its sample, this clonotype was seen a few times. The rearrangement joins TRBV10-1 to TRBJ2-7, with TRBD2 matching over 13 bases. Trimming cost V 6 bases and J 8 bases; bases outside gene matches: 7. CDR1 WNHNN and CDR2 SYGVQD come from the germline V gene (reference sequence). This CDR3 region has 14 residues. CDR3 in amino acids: CASRPGLAGVQQYF. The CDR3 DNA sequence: TGCGCCAGCAGACCAGGACTAGCGGGAGTTCAGCAGTACTTC.

The CDR3 DNA follows: TGCGCCAGCAGTTCTAGCGGGGGGGGCCCCGGGGAGCTGTTTTTT. Its translation is CASSSSGGGPGELFF. V gene TRBV10-2 combines with J gene TRBJ2-2; 12 nucleotides agree with TRBD2. The CDR3 length is 15 residues. CDR1 and CDR2 from the germline V gene are WSHSY and SAAADI. With V trimmed by 5 bases and J by 6 bases, 4 bases remained unmatched.

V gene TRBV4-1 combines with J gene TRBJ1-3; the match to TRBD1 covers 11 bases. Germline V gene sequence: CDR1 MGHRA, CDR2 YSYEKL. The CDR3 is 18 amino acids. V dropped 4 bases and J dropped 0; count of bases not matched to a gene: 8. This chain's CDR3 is CASSLHWTGGASGNTIYF. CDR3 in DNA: TGCGCCAGCAGCCTACATTGGACAGGGGGCGCCTCTGGAAACACCATATATTTT.

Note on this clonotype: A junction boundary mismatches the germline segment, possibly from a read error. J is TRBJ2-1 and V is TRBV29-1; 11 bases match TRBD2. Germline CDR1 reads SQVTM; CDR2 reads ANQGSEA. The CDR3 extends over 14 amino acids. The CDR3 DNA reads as TGCAGCATTGAAGAACTTAGCGGGAGGGATGAGCAGTTCTTC. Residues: CSIEELSGRDEQFF.

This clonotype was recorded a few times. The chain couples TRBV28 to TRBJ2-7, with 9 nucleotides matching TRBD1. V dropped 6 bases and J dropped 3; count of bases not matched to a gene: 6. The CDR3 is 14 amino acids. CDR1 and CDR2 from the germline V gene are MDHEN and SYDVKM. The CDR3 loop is CASRPGTGNYEQYV. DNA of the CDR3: TGTGCCAGCAGGCCCGGGACAGGGAACTACGAGCAGTACGTC.